This T cell receptor beta chain was observed in a study of CD8 T cells in Susac syndrome. The CDR3 extends over 15 amino acids. Trimming cost V 2 bases and J 10 bases, with 21 bases left between them. The germline V gene has CDR1 DFQATT and CDR2 SNEGSKA (reference sequence). RNA totalling roughly 0.45 to 1 ug underwent reverse transcription with random hexamers. Amplification of TCR beta CDR3 was carried out by immunoSEQ multiplex PCR, which covered 54 Vbeta and 13 Jbeta segments. TCRdb passed the immunoSEQ multiplex PCR reads through MiXCR, listing each CDR3 protein once. This table holds roughly 200,000 distinct CDR3 sequences, nearly 97% found once. TCR beta sequencing was performed on blood CD8+ and CD4+ T cells.

Sequencing input: CD4+ T cells from PBMCs. The V call is TRBV20-1, the J call TRBJ2-1; D could derive from TRBD1 or TRBD2 (6 bases each). The TCR comes from a human donor with multiple sclerosis. The CDR3 DNA sequence: TGCAGTGCTAGATTCCCCTCCCGGGGGCTGGACGAGCAGTTCTTC. Amino acid sequence: CSARFPSRGLDEQFF.